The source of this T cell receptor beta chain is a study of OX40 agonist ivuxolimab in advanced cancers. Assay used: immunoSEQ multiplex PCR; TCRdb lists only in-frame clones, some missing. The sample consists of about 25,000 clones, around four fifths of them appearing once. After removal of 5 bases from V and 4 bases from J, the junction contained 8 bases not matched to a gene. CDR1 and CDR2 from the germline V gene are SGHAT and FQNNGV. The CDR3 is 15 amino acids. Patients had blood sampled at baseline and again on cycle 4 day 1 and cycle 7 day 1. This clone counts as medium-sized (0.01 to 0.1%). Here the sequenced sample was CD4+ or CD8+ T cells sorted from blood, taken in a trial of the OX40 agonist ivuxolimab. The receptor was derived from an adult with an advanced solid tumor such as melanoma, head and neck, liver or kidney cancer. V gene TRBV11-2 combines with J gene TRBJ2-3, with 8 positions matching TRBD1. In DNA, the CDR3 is TGTGCCAGCAGCACCCACAGGGGGAAAGCAGATACGCAGTATTTT. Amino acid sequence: CASSTHRGKADTQYF.